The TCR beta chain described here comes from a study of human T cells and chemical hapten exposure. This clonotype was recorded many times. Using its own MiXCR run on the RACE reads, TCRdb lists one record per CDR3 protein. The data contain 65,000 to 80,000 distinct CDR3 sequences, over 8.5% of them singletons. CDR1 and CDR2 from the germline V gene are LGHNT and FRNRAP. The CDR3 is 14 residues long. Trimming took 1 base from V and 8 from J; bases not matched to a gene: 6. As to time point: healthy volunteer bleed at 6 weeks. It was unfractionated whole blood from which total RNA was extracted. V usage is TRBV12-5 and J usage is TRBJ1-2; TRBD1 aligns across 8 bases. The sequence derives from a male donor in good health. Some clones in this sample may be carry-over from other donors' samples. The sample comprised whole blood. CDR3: CASGLETGARGYTF. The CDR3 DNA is TGTGCTAGTGGTTTGGAGACAGGGGCGCGGGGCTACACCTTC.